The entry below gives a single TCR beta chain sequence along with its context. What it binds is not known. The V end was cut by 6 bases, the J end by 0 bases, with 11 bases between. This CDR3 contains 13 residues. From germline, CDR1 is SQVTM and CDR2 ANQGSEA. The sample originates from a study of Ad26.COV2.S vaccination and SARS-CoV-2 variants. Turning to the study itself: Sample donor was a member of the COV1001 Ad26.COV2.S trial arm.

Study-level findings and limits: Placebo recipients had lower spike-specific TCR breadth than vaccine recipients.

Treatment: 15 to 20 received Ad26.COV2.S at low or high dose, single or two shots; several received placebo; per-sample allocation not given. It was on day 63 after the first vaccine or placebo injection that samples were taken. Whoever gave the sample was an adult aged 18-55 years in Boston. Its platform was an Ad26 vector, and its expressed antigen was Wuhan-strain SARS-CoV-2 spike. Clones were sequenced by immunoSEQ multiplex PCR, and TCRdb holds only the in-frame ones, with some missing. The profile covers 350,000 to 450,000 clones, with approximately 89% appearing a single time and under 2% taken by the ten largest.

The material was peripheral blood, obtained in a trial of Ad26.COV2.S vaccine versus placebo. The chain uses TRBV29-1 and TRBJ1-2; weak D call: TRBD1 (5 bases). The sequence came from a person aged 18 to 59 who received the Ad26.COV2.S COVID-19 vaccine or a placebo. DNA for the CDR3: TGCAGCGTGCGGGGGGGAGCTAACTATGGCTACACCTTC. Encoded protein: CSVRGGANYGYTF.